This T cell receptor beta chain appears in the sequencing data of a study of PD-1 blockade in classical Hodgkin lymphoma. The CDR3 is 15 amino acids. The germline V and J ends were trimmed by 0 bases and 5 bases, with 12 bases remaining between them. In germline, CDR1 is MNHNY, CDR2 SVGAGI (reference sequence). The time point: cycle 4 day 1 (C4D1), after 6 weeks of nivolumab. In every patient, relapse followed autologous stem cell transplantation, while exposure to brentuximab vedotin differed. This table comes from immunoSEQ multiplex PCR, and its TCRdb copy is limited to in-frame clones, with some not included. The repertoire holds about 52,000 clones, with around nine tenths as singletons.

The sample consisted of peripheral blood mononuclear cells (PBMCs), taken before the fourth cycle of nivolumab. J is TRBJ2-3 and V is TRBV6-6, with D unresolved. This clonotype was sampled from a human donor with classical Hodgkin lymphoma. CDR3 amino acids: CASSYSGSPGDTQYF. In nucleotides, the CDR3 is TGTGCCAGCAGTTACTCGGGTAGCCCGGGAGATACGCAGTATTTT.